This T cell receptor (beta chain) derives from a study of blood T cell repertoires in COVID-19 (dated by TCRdb to the early 2020s). About the full investigation: Collaborator samples came from the United States, Italy and Spain and covered acute and convalescent phases of COVID-19. The prospective study material was composed of cDNA or gDNA derived from T cells, B-cell-depleted T cells, or PBMCs. Subjects who had been exposed to COVID-19, were actively infected with it, or had recovered from it provided the deeply sampled blood TCRbeta repertoires that made up the dataset. A freely available public database, intended as a resource for researchers studying the immune response to SARS-CoV-2, is where the repertoires were released. The samples were drawn from two sources: the first 160 participants of the ongoing ImmuneRACE study, and 1,000 to 1,500 subjects contributed by 6 global collaborators. A de-identified subject ID, COVID-19 status, age in years and sex were almost always included in the sample metadata. Where available, HLA class I and class II types were obtained from metadata supplied by the sample provider rather than from assay-based typing.

Whole blood was collected in K2EDTA tubes by collaborating institutions according to the institutions' own protocols. Collaborator samples were shipped for TCRbeta analysis as frozen whole blood, isolated PBMCs, or DNA extracted from either sample type. The CDR3 spans 12 residues, from the cysteine through the phenylalanine. The only DNA kept is the CDR3, 36 bases in frame from the first base. Here V drops 7 bases and J drops 8 bases, and the junction holds 5 bases not matched to any gene. Sequences MNHEY (CDR1) and SVGAGI (CDR2) are obtained from the germline V gene. The immunoSEQ Assay, a bias-controlled multiplex PCR, was used to amplify TCRbeta CDR3 regions from genomic DNA. Regarding the original processing steps: The number of nucleated cells in each sample was estimated by amplification of reference gene primers within the assay. Sequence reads were collapsed and filtered to measure the absolute abundance of every unique TCRbeta CDR3 rearrangement. For each sample, productive Simpson clonality was calculated by taking the square root of Simpson's diversity index across productive rearrangements. This immuneACCESS table, as held by TCRdb, lists in-frame sequences with V and J called but not all clones. Of the missing ones, under half trace to an unresolved V gene in checked studies; the others have no known cause. That table is the source of V, J and clone size, and D and trimming were worked out from the DNA. Within this sample are 650,000 to 800,000 clones, with 90% of them counted one time only. Together, the top ten hold roughly 0.25% of the sample.

Note on this clone: Its antigen has not been determined. No base qualities exist here, and no much larger clone lies one base off it.

The study at large found these results: The amount of clinical and demographic metadata varied by source and participant and was provided uncurated.

This chain is built from TRBV6-5 and TRBJ2-1, with 7 junctional bases fitting TRBD2. The sample consisted of peripheral blood. This sequence was found in a woman aged 18-29 years with acute or convalescent COVID-19. The base sequence is TGTGCCAGCACCGATCGGGGGGATGAGCAGTTCTTC. This encodes CASTDRGDEQFF.